What follows is one TCR beta chain and its context. The sample is drawn from a study of blood T cell repertoires in COVID-19. Using immunoSEQ multiplex PCR, the repertoire was profiled, and TCRdb retains in-frame clones only, with some absent. The repertoire has about 160,000 clones, about four fifths of them found once; the top ten carry roughly 8%. CDR1 is MNHEY and CDR2 is SVGEGT in the germline V gene. The CDR3 sequence is 18 residues long. V was clipped by 2 bases and J by 5 bases, with 21 bases between them. Sequencing was done on a sample of peripheral blood. The clonotype was recovered from a woman in her sixties with COVID-19, enrolled during active disease. The chain couples TRBV6-2 or TRBV6-3 to TRBJ2-2; maybe TRBD1 (5 bases). The CDR3 nucleotides are TGTGCCAGCAGTTACACTCCCCACTCACCAGGGTATACCGGGGAGCTGTTTTTT. Protein sequence: CASSYTPHSPGYTGELFF.